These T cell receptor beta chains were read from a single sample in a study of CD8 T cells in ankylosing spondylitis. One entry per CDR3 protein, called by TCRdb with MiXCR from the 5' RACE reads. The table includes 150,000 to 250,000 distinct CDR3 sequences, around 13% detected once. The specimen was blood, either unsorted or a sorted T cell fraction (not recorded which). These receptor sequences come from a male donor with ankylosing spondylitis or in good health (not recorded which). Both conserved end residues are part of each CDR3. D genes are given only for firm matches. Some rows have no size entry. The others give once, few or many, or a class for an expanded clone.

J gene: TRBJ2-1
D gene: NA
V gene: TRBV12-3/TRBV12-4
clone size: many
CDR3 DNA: TGTGCCAGCAGTTTCGGGGATGAGCAGTTCTTC
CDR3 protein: CASSFGDEQFF

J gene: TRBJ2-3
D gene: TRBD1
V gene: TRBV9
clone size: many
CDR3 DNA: TGTGCCAGCAGCGTTCAGACAGGGGATAGGACGCAGTATTTT
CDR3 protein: CASSVQTGDRTQYF

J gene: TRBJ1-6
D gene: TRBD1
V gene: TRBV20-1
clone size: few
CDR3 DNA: TGCAGTGCTAGAGGCGTCCGAGACAGGGGGTCACCCCTCCACTTT
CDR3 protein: CSARGVRDRGSPLHF

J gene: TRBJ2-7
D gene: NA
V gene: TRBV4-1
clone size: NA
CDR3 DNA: TGCGCCAGCAGCCTGGGGACACCGCCGGGCGAGCAGTACTTC
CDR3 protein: CASSLGTPPGEQYF

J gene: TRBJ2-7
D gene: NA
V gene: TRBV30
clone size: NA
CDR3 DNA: TGTGCCTGGAGTGTACGTTGGGGACGGGGATCCTACGAGCAGTACTTC
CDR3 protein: CAWSVRWGRGSYEQYF

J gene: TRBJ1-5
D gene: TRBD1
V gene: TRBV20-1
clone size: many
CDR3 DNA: TGCAGTGCTGGGGACAGGGGAGAAAGGGGCAATCAGCCCCAGCATTTT
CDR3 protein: CSAGDRGERGNQPQHF

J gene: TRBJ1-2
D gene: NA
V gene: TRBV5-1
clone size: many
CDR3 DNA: TGCGCCAGCAGCTTGGGTACATCGAACTATGGCTACACCTTC
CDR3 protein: CASSLGTSNYGYTF

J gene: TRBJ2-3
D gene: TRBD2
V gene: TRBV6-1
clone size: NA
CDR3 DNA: TGTGCCAGCCTCCCTCTCCCCCCTAGCGGGATGACAGATACGCAGTATTTT
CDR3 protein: CASLPLPPSGMTDTQYF

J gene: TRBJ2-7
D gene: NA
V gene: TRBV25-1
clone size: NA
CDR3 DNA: TGTGCCAGCAGTGATGGAAGGGAAAACGAGCAGTACTTC
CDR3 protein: CASSDGRENEQYF

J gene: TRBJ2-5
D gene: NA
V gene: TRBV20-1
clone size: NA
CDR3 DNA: TGCAGTGCTAGAGATAGGGAAGTCCGAGCGTTGTACCAAGAGACCCAGTACTTC
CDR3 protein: CSARDREVRALYQETQYF

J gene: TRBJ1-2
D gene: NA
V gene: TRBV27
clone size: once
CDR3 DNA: TGTGCCAGCAGTTTATCGATAGGGGATGGCTACACCTTC
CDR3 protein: CASSLSIGDGYTF

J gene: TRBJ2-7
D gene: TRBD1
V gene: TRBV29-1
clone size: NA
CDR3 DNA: TGCAGCGTTGAAAGGGTGGGTCAGGGGGCGAAGTACGAGCAGTACTTC
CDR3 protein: CSVERVGQGAKYEQYF

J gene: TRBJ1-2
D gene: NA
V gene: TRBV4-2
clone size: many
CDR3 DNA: TGTGCCAGCAGCCAAGAGGGGAGCGGACCTAACTATGGCTACACCTTC
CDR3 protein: CASSQEGSGPNYGYTF

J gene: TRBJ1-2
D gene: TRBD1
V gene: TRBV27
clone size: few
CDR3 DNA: TGTGCCACCTCGACAGGGAACTATGGCTACACCTTC
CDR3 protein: CATSTGNYGYTF

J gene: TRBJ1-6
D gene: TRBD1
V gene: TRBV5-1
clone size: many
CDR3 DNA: TGCGCCAGCAGCCAGGGGGGAGCACCCCTCCACTTT
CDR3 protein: CASSQGGAPLHF

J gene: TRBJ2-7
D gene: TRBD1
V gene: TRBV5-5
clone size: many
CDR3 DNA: TGTGCCAGCAGCTTCGGACAGGGAAGCTACGAGCAGTACTTC
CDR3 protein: CASSFGQGSYEQYF

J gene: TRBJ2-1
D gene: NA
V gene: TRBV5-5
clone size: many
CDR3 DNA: TGTGCCAGCAGCTTAGGACAGCAACCCCCCTACAATGAGCAGTTCTTC
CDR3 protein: CASSLGQQPPYNEQFF

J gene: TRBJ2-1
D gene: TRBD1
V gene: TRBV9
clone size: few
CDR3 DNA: TGTGCCAGCAGCGTAGGAGGGAGGACAGGGGGCAATGAGCAGTTCTTC
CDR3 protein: CASSVGGRTGGNEQFF

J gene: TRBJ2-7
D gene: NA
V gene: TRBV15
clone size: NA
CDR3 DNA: TGTGCCACGAGTCCGGGCCACGCGGTCGAGCAGTACTTC
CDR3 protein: CATSPGHAVEQYF

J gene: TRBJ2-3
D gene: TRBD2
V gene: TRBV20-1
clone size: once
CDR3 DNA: TGCAGTGCTAGGAGCAGGTTGATGACTAGCGGACGCACAGATACGCAGTATTTT
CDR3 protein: CSARSRLMTSGRTDTQYF

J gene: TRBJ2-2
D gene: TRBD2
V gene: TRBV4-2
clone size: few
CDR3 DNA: TGTGCCAGCAGCCCGCCGGGACTAGCGGGAGTTGGCACCGGGGAGCTGTTTTTT
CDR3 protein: CASSPPGLAGVGTGELFF

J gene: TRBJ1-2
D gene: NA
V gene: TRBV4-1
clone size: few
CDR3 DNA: TGCGCCAGCAGCCAAGATCCGGGGTCTAGGGGCTACACCTTC
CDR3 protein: CASSQDPGSRGYTF

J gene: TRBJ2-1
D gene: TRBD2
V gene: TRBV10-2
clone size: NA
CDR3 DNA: TGCGCCAGCAGCCTAGCGGGGGGGTCGATTGATGAGCAGTTCTTC
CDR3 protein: CASSLAGGSIDEQFF

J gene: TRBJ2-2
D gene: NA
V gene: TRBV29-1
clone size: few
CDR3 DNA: TGCAGCGTTGATACAGGAGGTACCGGGGAGCTGTTTTTT
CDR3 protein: CSVDTGGTGELFF

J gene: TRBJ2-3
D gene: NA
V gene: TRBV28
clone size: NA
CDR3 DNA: TGTGCCAGCAGGGACGATCTTCCCACAGATACGCAGTATTTT
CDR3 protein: CASRDDLPTDTQYF

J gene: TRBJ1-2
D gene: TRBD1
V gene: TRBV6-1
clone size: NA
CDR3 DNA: TGTGCCAGCAGTGACGGGACAGGGAGGGCCTATGGCTACACCTTC
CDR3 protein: CASSDGTGRAYGYTF

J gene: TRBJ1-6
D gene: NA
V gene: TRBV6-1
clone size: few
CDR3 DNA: TGTGCCAGTCGGACCCTCGAGGGATCACCCCTCCACTTT
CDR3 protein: CASRTLEGSPLHF

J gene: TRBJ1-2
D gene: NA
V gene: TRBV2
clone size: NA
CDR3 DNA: TGTGCCAGCAGTGAAGCAGGTCAGGGCTTGCATCTCTATGGCTACACCTTC
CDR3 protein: CASSEAGQGLHLYGYTF

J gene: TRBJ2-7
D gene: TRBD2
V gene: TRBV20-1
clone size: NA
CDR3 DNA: TGCAGTGCTGAAAGCGGGACGGCCCTCTACGAGCAGTACTTC
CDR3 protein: CSAESGTALYEQYF

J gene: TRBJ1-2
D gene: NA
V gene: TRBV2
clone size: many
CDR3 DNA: TGTGCCAGCAGTGAAGGGGCAGCGCCTGGCTACACCTTC
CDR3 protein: CASSEGAAPGYTF

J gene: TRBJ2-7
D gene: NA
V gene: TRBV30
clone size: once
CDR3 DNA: TGTGCCTGGAGTGCGGAATCCTACGAGCAGTACTTC
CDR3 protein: CAWSAESYEQYF